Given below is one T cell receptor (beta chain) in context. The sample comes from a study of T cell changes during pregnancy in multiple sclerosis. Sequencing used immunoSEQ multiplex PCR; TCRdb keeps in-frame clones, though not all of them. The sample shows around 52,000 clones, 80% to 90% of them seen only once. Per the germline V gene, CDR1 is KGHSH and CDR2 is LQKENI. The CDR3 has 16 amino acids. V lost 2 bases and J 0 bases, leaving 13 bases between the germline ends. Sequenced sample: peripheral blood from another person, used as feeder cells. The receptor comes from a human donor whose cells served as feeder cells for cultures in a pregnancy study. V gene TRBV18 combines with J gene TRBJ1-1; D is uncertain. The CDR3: CASSPKEHPLNTEAFF. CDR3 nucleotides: TGTGCCAGCTCACCAAAAGAGCACCCGCTGAACACTGAAGCTTTCTTT.